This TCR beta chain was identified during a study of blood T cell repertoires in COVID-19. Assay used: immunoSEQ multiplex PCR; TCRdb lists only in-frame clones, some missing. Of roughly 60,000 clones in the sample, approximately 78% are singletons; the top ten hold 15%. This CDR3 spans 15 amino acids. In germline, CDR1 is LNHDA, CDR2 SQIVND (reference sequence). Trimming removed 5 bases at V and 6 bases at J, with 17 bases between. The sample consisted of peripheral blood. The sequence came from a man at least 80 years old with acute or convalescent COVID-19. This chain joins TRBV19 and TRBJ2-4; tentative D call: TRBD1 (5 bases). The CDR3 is CASSFLGQSGNIQYF. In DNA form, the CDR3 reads TGTGCCAGTAGTTTCTTGGGGCAGTCGGGAAACATTCAGTACTTC.